One and the same sample provided the 14 T cell receptor beta chains below, sequenced in a study of cytomegalovirus exposure and HLA in healthy donors. The PCR was carried out with 60 Vbeta primers and 13 Jbeta primers. TCRdb's copy holds only in-frame clones and misses some; the assay was immunoSEQ multiplex PCR. This sample has about 160,000 clones, with 75% to 90% found just once. The sample consisted of PBMCs. These receptors were collected from a man aged 25 to 40 in good health and CMV-seronegative.

The rearrangement joins TRBV28 to TRBJ1-3; TRBD1 is a possible D gene (5 bases). Germline assignment: CDR1 MDHEN and CDR2 SYDVKM. The germline V and J ends were trimmed by 6 bases and 3 bases, with 9 bases remaining between them. This CDR3 contains 13 residues. The CDR3 DNA follows: TGTGCCAGCAGCGGGGGAGATGGAAACACCATATATTTT. This translates into CASSGGDGNTIYF.

V gene TRBV18 combines with J gene TRBJ1-1, with D perhaps TRBD1 (5 bases). Per germline, CDR1 KGHSH and CDR2 LQKENI. Trimming pared 6 bases from V and 7 bases from J, leaving 9 bases between. The CDR3 length is 11 residues. CDR3 sequence: CASSRDFEAFF. CDR3 DNA: TGTGCCAGCTCCCGGGACTTTGAAGCTTTCTTT.

The chain uses TRBV5-6 and TRBJ2-5; TRBD2 might be the D (5 bases). V was trimmed by 4 bases and J by 3 bases, leaving 13 bases between them. Germline CDR1 and CDR2: SGHDT and YYEEEE. This CDR3 has 14 amino acids. CDR3 residues: CASSQPSGKETQYF. The CDR3 DNA sequence: TGTGCCAGCAGCCAGCCCTCGGGAAAAGAGACCCAGTACTTC.

The rearrangement links TRBV9 to TRBJ2-7; 10 bases agree with TRBD1. The CDR3 is made up of 17 amino acids. V was pared by 2 bases and J by 6 bases, with 14 bases of the junction left unmatched. In germline, CDR1 is SGDLS, CDR2 YYNGEE. CDR3 protein: CASSVESNGDRGREQYF. The CDR3 DNA reads TGTGCCAGCAGCGTCGAGAGCAATGGGGACAGGGGACGCGAGCAGTACTTC.

The rearrangement joins TRBV4-2 to TRBJ2-3; D call uncertain. Germline loops: CDR1 LGHNA, CDR2 YNFKEQ. The CDR3 spans 17 residues. V lost 5 bases to trimming and J lost 0 bases, with 18 bases between them. CDR3 sequence reads: CASSEKGDASSTDTQYF. The CDR3 DNA is TGTGCCAGCAGCGAAAAAGGAGATGCTTCTAGCACAGATACGCAGTATTTT.

V usage is TRBV6-5 and J usage is TRBJ2-7, with 8 bases aligning to TRBD2. The J segment lost 1 base and the V segment lost 5 bases, leaving 4 bases of the junction unmatched. CDR1 MNHEY and CDR2 SVGAGI come from the germline V gene. The CDR3 extends over 14 amino acids. The chain's CDR3 is CASSASGPSYEQYF. CDR3 nucleotides: TGTGCCAGCAGTGCTAGCGGGCCTTCCTACGAGCAGTACTTC.

The rearrangement links TRBV7-9 to TRBJ2-7; D gene unclear. Per the germline V gene, CDR1 is SEHNR and CDR2 is FQNEAQ (reference sequence). V was cut by 5 bases and J by 1 base, with 6 bases left in between. The CDR3 is 12 amino acids. The CDR3 reads CASSGQSYEQYF. CDR3 DNA: TGTGCCAGCAGCGGCCAGTCCTACGAGCAGTACTTC. The full variable domain, completed using reference TRBV7-9 and TRBJ2-7, is DTGVSQNPRHKITKRGQNVTFRCDPISEHNRLYWYRQTLGQGPEFLTYFQNEAQLEKSRLLSDRFSAERPKGSFSTLEIQRTEQGDSAMYLCASSGQSYEQYFGPGTRLTVT.

The chain is built from TRBV7-9 and TRBJ2-1, with TRBD1 matching over 9 bases. V was clipped by 6 bases and J by 6 bases; unmatched bases: 15. Germline V gene data show CDR1 as SEHNR and CDR2 as FQNEAQ (reference sequence). This CDR3 contains 17 residues. CDR3: CASSPGSGTGRGNEQFF. Here the CDR3 DNA reads TGTGCCAGCAGTCCTGGGAGCGGGACAGGGCGAGGCAATGAGCAGTTCTTC.

The V gene is TRBV21-1, the J gene TRBJ1-2; the tabulated D call, TRBD1, remains unverified against the DNA. TRBV21-1 corresponds to a pseudogene. The CDR3 is 15 amino acids. In nucleotides, the CDR3 is TGTGCCAGCAGCAAACCGGACAGGTGCTCTTATGGCTACACCTTC. Translated, it gives CASSKPDRCSYGYTF.

The rearrangement joins TRBV10-3 to TRBJ2-2, with 8 bases aligning to TRBD2. This CDR3 spans 14 amino acids. Germline V lookup: CDR1 ENHRY, CDR2 SYGVKD. The V gene end was trimmed by 6 bases and the J gene end by 6 bases; junction bases not matched to a gene: 6. CDR3 bases: TGTGCCATCAGGGCGGGAGGTACCCCCGGGGAGCTGTTTTTT. This sequence encodes CAIRAGGTPGELFF.

The chain combines TRBV6-6 with TRBJ1-2, with 11 bases aligning to TRBD1. This CDR3 is 14 amino acids long. The junction had 2 bases not matched to a gene; V was cut back by 2 bases and J by 6 bases. Germline V CDR1 and CDR2: MNHNY, SVGAGI (reference sequence). DNA for the CDR3: TGTGCCAGCAGTTACGGGACAGGGGGTCATGGCTACACCTTC. Translated, it gives CASSYGTGGHGYTF.

The rearrangement links TRBV7-8 to TRBJ1-5, with 8 bases lining up with TRBD1. The CDR3 runs 17 residues. Germline V CDR1 and CDR2: SGHVS, FQNEAQ. Trimming took 5 bases from V and 4 from J; bases not matched to a gene: 13. CDR3 in amino acids: CASSPSIRQGPNQPQHF. The CDR3 DNA follows: TGTGCCAGCAGCCCCTCAATCCGACAGGGGCCTAATCAGCCCCAGCATTTT. The whole variable domain, filled in from reference TRBV7-8 and TRBJ1-5, reads GAGVSQSPRYKVAKRGQDVALRCDPISGHVSLFWYQQALGQGPEFLTYFQNEAQLDKSGLPSDRFFAERPEGSVSTLKIQRTQQEDSAVYLCASSPSIRQGPNQPQHFGDGTRLSIL.

J is TRBJ1-6 and V is TRBV7-2; 8 bases match TRBD1. The CDR3 is 15 amino acids. After removal of 6 bases from V and 10 bases from J, the junction contained 11 bases not matched to a gene. Germline CDR1 is SGHTA and CDR2 is FQGNSA. CDR3 DNA: TGTGCCAGCAGTTCCCGGGACAGGTTATCCTCACCCCTCCACTTT. Amino acid sequence: CASSSRDRLSSPLHF.

The chain carries TRBV7-3 and TRBJ2-1; 7 bases match TRBD2. This CDR3 comprises 14 residues. The V and J ends lost 1 base and 7 bases, in that order; junction bases with no gene match: 4. Germline values: CDR1 SGHTA, CDR2 FQGTGA. This CDR3 is CASSLSGGRNEQFF. CDR3 nucleotides: TGTGCCAGCAGCTTAAGCGGGGGTAGGAATGAGCAGTTCTTC.